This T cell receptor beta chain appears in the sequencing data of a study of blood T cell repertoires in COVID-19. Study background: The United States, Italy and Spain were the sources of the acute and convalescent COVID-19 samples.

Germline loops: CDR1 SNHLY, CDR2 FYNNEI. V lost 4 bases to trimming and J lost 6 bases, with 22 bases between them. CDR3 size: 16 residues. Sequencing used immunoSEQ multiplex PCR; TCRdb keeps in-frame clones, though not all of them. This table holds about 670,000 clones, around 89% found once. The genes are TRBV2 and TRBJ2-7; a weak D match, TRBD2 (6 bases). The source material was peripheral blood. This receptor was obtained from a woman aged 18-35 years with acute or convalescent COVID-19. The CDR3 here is CASSVVFRLALSEQYF. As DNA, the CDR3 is TGTGCCAGCAGTGTTGTATTTCGGCTAGCGCTGAGCGAGCAGTACTTC.